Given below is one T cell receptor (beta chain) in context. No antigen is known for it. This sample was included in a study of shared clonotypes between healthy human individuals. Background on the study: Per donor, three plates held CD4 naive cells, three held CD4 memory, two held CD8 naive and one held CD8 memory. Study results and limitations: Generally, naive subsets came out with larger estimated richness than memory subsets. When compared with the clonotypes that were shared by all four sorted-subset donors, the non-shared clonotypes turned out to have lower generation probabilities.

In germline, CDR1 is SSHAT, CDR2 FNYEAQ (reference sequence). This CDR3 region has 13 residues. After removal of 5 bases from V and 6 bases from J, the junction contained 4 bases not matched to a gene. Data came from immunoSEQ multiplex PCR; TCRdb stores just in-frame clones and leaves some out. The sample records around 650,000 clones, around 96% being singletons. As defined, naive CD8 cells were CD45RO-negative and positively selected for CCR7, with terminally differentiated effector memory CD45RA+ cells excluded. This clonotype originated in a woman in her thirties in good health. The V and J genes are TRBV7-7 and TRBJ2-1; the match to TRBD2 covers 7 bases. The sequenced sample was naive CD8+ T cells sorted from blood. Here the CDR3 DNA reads TGTGCCAGCAGCATTGGGGGGGGCAATGAGCAGTTCTTC. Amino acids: CASSIGGGNEQFF.